These 17 T cell receptor beta chains were sequenced from one sample in a study of human T cells and chemical hapten exposure. TCRdb itself ran the RACE reads through MiXCR, one entry per CDR3 protein. The sample has 200,000 to 300,000 distinct CDR3 sequences, about 8.1% seen once; the top ten hold approximately 2.2%. Time point noted: pre-sensitization, week 0. Treatment described: therapeutic diphenylcyclopropenone sensitization with weekly scalp DPC. Source: whole blood, taken in connection with sensitization to the hapten diphenylcyclopropenone (DPC). The receptors here all came from a woman aged 40 to 50 with alopecia areata. Some clones in this sample may be carry-over from other donors' samples.

This clonotype was detected many times. V and J are TRBV6-5 and TRBJ2-1, with 8 bases fitting TRBD2. The junction had 7 bases not matched to a gene; V was cut back by 0 bases and J by 3 bases. Germline loops: CDR1 MNHEY, CDR2 SVGAGI. There are 17 residues in the CDR3. CDR3 region: CASSYSATSVVYNEQFF. The CDR3, as DNA: TGTGCCAGCAGTTACTCCGCGACTAGCGTTGTCTACAATGAGCAGTTCTTC.

The chain joins TRBV4-3 to TRBJ2-5, with D perhaps matching TRBD1 or TRBD2 (6 bases each). The CDR3 runs 15 residues. Germline CDR1 LGHNA, CDR2 YSLEER. V lost 3 bases, J lost 4 bases, and 15 bases lay in between. DNA for the CDR3: TGCGCCAGCAGCCAGGGGGGCAGCGCGCGAGAGACCCAGTACTTC. This encodes CASSQGGSARETQYF.

This clonotype turned up a few times. This chain uses TRBV4-2 with TRBJ2-5; 10 positions match TRBD2. Per the germline V gene, CDR1 is LGHNA and CDR2 is YNFKEQ. CDR3 length: 15 residues. With V trimmed by 3 bases and J by 7 bases, 8 bases remained unmatched. The CDR3 loop reads CASSQTAGGPGTQYF. The CDR3 nucleotides are TGTGCCAGCAGCCAGACAGCGGGAGGGCCCGGGACCCAGTACTTC.

This chain connects TRBV7-2 to TRBJ2-3; TRBD2 matches 11 bases. The CDR3 loop spans 16 amino acids. Germline-derived CDR1 and CDR2 are SGHTA and FQGNSA. V trimming: 1 base; J trimming: 4 bases; junction bases outside the gene matches: 4. The CDR3 DNA reads as TGTGCCAGCAGCTTAGGGGCTAGCGGGAGGTCAGATACGCAGTATTTT. It codes for CASSLGASGRSDTQYF.

This clonotype was detected a few times. The J gene is TRBJ2-7, the V gene TRBV2; TRBD2 matches at 10 bases. Germline V gene lookup returns CDR1 SNHLY and CDR2 FYNNEI. Trimming cost V 6 bases and J 2 bases; bases outside gene matches: 7. This CDR3 is 15 amino acids long. CDR3 nucleotides: TGTGCCAGCAGACGCGGCCTAGCGGGGGCCTACGAGCAGTACTTC. Its translation: CASRRGLAGAYEQYF.

This clonotype was observed a few times. This sequence joins TRBV27 and TRBJ2-3; TRBD2 agrees at 8 bases. The V gene end was trimmed by 4 bases and the J gene end by 5 bases; junction bases not matched to a gene: 5. CDR1 is MNHEY and CDR2 is SMNVEV in the germline V gene (reference sequence). The CDR3 contains 14 residues. The CDR3: CASSYSGDIDTQYF. The CDR3 DNA reads TGTGCCAGCAGTTATAGCGGGGATATAGATACGCAGTATTTT.

This clonotype came up many times. The genes are TRBV7-9 and TRBJ2-1, with 8 bases aligning to TRBD2. The V gene end was trimmed by 1 base and the J gene end by 8 bases; junction bases not matched to a gene: 7. Germline assignment: CDR1 SEHNR and CDR2 FQNEAQ (reference sequence). The CDR3 length is 15 residues. The CDR3 DNA sequence: TGTGCCAGCAGCTTAGAAAGCGGGAGTTTCCATGAGCAGTTCTTC. Residues: CASSLESGSFHEQFF.

The chain has TRBV29-1 and TRBJ2-5; no clear D. V was trimmed by 3 bases and J by 0 bases, leaving 11 bases between them. Germline V gene sequence: CDR1 SQVTM, CDR2 ANQGSEA. This CDR3 contains 14 residues. This CDR3 is CSVDSAQNQETQYF. The CDR3 DNA reads as TGCAGCGTTGACTCGGCACAAAACCAAGAGACCCAGTACTTC.

The gene calls are TRBV6-2 or TRBV6-3 and TRBJ2-2, with 8 bases lining up with TRBD2. The CDR3 consists of 15 residues. J was trimmed by 6 bases and V by 7 bases; bases with no gene match: 10. Germline V CDR1 and CDR2: MNHEY, SVGEGT. CDR3 sequence (DNA): TGTGCCAGCATCCGAGCGGGAGCGAAGTCCGGGGAGCTGTTTTTT. Translated: CASIRAGAKSGELFF.

The chain carries TRBV3-1 and TRBJ2-2, with D perhaps TRBD1 (5 bases). The CDR3 covers 15 residues. V was clipped by 3 bases and J by 2 bases, with 10 bases between them. Germline V CDR1 and CDR2: LGHDT, YNNKEL (reference sequence). The CDR3 nucleotides are TGTGCCAGCAGCCACCAGACAGTTAACACCGGGGAGCTGTTTTTT. Its translation: CASSHQTVNTGELFF.

This chain uses TRBV10-3 with TRBJ2-7, with 7 bases aligning to TRBD1. This CDR3 is 13 amino acids long. CDR1 is ENHRY, CDR2 SYGVKD, per germline. The J segment lost 2 bases and the V segment lost 7 bases, leaving 5 bases of the junction unmatched. The CDR3 is CAITSQGTYEQYF. The CDR3 DNA follows: TGTGCCATCACCTCACAGGGGACCTACGAGCAGTACTTC.

This clonotype turned up a few times. The rearrangement links TRBV11-2 to TRBJ2-5; D gene uncertain. V was trimmed by 1 base and J by 0 bases, leaving 9 bases between them. This CDR3 spans 15 amino acids. The germline CDR1 and CDR2 sequences are SGHAT and FQNNGV. CDR3 sequence: CASSLGTNYQETQYF. The CDR3 nucleotides are TGTGCCAGCAGCTTAGGGACCAACTACCAAGAGACCCAGTACTTC.

V and J are TRBV6-2 or TRBV6-3 and TRBJ2-2; TRBD1 aligns across 7 bases. CDR3 length: 15 residues. J was trimmed by 4 bases and V by 5 bases; bases with no gene match: 7. The germline V gene has CDR1 MNHEY and CDR2 SVGEGT. In nucleotides, the CDR3 is TGTGCCAGCAGTCATGCTACAGGGGTCACCGGGGAGCTGTTTTTT. Its protein product is CASSHATGVTGELFF.

This clonotype was recorded at least ten times. The chain has TRBV29-1 and TRBJ2-1; a weak D match, TRBD2 (5 bases). Per germline, CDR1 SQVTM and CDR2 ANQGSEA. The germline V and J ends were trimmed by 4 bases and 5 bases, with 18 bases remaining between them. The CDR3 has 15 amino acids. DNA for the CDR3: TGCAGCGTTGCCCCAAGAGGGCCGGAGGACAATGAGCAGTTCTTC. It codes for CSVAPRGPEDNEQFF.

In this sample, this clonotype turned up a few times. The chain uses TRBV29-1 and TRBJ2-5; 9 positions match TRBD1. CDR1 is SQVTM and CDR2 is ANQGSEA in the germline V gene. The CDR3 totals 14 residues. V gave up 3 bases and J gave up 4 bases; unmatched junction bases: 6. The CDR3 loop is CSVDGTGYGETQYF. The CDR3 region has the DNA TGCAGCGTTGACGGGACAGGGTACGGAGAGACCCAGTACTTC.

CDR3 nucleotides: TGTGCCAGCAGACCCGTTCGCGGGGGATTCAATCAGCCCCAGCATTTT. Its translation: CASRPVRGGFNQPQHF. V is TRBV28 and J is TRBJ1-5, with D possibly matching TRBD1 (5 bases). Trimming stripped 6 bases from V and 3 bases from J, with 18 bases between. Per the germline V gene, CDR1 is MDHEN and CDR2 is SYDVKM. This CDR3 is 16 amino acids long.

The chain combines TRBV2 with TRBJ1-6, with 7 nucleotides matching TRBD1. The V and J ends lost 7 bases and 10 bases, in that order; junction bases with no gene match: 10. CDR3 length: 14 residues. Germline CDR1 is SNHLY and CDR2 is FYNNEI. CDR3 sequence: CASTRQGRDSPLHF. CDR3 coding DNA: TGTGCCAGCACCCGACAGGGTCGTGACTCACCCCTCCACTTT.